This T cell receptor (beta chain) was sequenced during a study of T cell repertoires in cytomegalovirus infection. As concerns this clonotype: Antigen unknown.

This CDR3 contains 11 residues. The V gene's germline CDR1 is MNHEY and CDR2 SVGAGI. The V end lost 8 bases, the J end lost 6 bases, and 11 bases lay between the germline ends. In TCRdb, the reads were re-called with MiXCR into one record per CDR3 protein. Here the sample spans around 710,000 distinct CDR3 sequences, almost 30% being singletons. The source of this sequence is a human donor in good health (CMV status not recorded). Some clones in this sample may be carry-over from other donors' samples. The rearrangement links TRBV6-5 to TRBJ2-7; D is ambiguous. The sequences come from cultured CD8+ T cells from PBMCs, collected from culture after CMV antigen stimulation. In nucleotides, the CDR3 is TGTGCCAGCCGAAGTGGGTCCGAGCAGTACGTC. Amino acid sequence: CASRSGSEQYV.